The 30 T cell receptor beta chains presented below share a single source sample, sequenced in a study of blood T cell repertoires in COVID-19. Produced via immunoSEQ multiplex PCR; TCRdb's table is partial and in-frame only. The table shows about 230,000 clones, with over 85% occurring only once. Specimen: PBMCs or T cells enriched from blood (not recorded which). The receptor source for this set is a woman in her twenties or thirties with acute COVID-19.

This clone has more than one count but fewer than ten. This CDR3 is also generated by other DNA sequences in the sample. The J gene is TRBJ2-7, the V gene TRBV6-1; no firm D call. Per germline, CDR1 MNHNS and CDR2 SASEGT. The CDR3 has 12 amino acids. The ends were cut back, 3 bases at V and 0 bases at J, with 3 bases in the middle. The CDR3 sequence is CASSESSYEQYF. In nucleotides, the CDR3 is TGTGCCAGCAGTGAGAGCTCCTACGAGCAGTACTTC.

DNA for the CDR3: TGTGCCAGCAGTGTGACAGGGGTTTCGGGCGACTATGGCTACACCTTC. This codes for CASSVTGVSGDYGYTF. This chain joins TRBV25-1 and TRBJ1-2; the match to TRBD1 covers 8 bases. Losses at the gene ends were 4 bases for V and 3 bases for J; bases not matched to a gene: 10. The CDR3 length is 16 residues. Germline V gene data show CDR1 as MGHDK and CDR2 as SYGVNS.

In its sample, this clone was seen once. The rearrangement links TRBV7-2 to TRBJ2-7; possible D gene TRBD2, 6 bases. The V end was cut by 5 bases, the J end by 1 base, with 18 bases between. The CDR3 is made up of 16 amino acids. Germline lookup yields CDR1 SGHTA and CDR2 FQGNSA. The CDR3 DNA reads as TGTGCCAGCAGCCCCACTTCTGGGACTCCATCCTACGAGCAGTACTTC. Protein product: CASSPTSGTPSYEQYF.

This chain links TRBV5-6 with TRBJ1-1, with D perhaps matching TRBD1 (5 bases). The CDR3 consists of 12 residues. The germline V gene encodes CDR1 SGHDT and CDR2 YYEEEE. The germline V and J ends were trimmed by 6 bases and 7 bases, with 13 bases remaining between them. The DNA for the CDR3 is TGTGCCAGCACCAGCACAGGAGTTGAAGCTTTCTTT. Amino acids: CASTSTGVEAFF.

This CDR3 reads CASSRTSYEQYF. The DNA of the CDR3 is TGTGCCAGCAGTCGGACTAGCTACGAGCAGTACTTC. The J gene is TRBJ2-7, the V gene TRBV7-6; 7 bases are a match to TRBD2. The CDR3 is 12 amino acids. Trimming took 6 bases from V and 3 from J; bases not matched to a gene: 2. The germline gives CDR1 SGHVS, CDR2 FNYEAQ.

This clone was recorded only once. V is TRBV10-3 and J is TRBJ2-2; no clear D. This CDR3 region has 14 residues. The V gene's germline CDR1 is ENHRY and CDR2 SYGVKD. Trimming left V 10 bases short and J 5 bases short, with 17 bases between. The CDR3 DNA is TGTGCCACCAAACCCAACGACAAGACCGGGGAGCTGTTTTTT. Translation: CATKPNDKTGELFF.

This rearrangement joins TRBV7-8 to TRBJ1-3; maybe TRBD1 (6 bases). The CDR3 totals 13 residues. Germline assignment: CDR1 SGHVS and CDR2 FQNEAQ. Trimming took off 6 bases at V and 6 bases at J, with 12 bases between the two ends. The CDR3 reads CASRQGNLNTIYF. The DNA for the CDR3 is TGTGCCAGCAGGCAGGGGAATTTAAACACCATATATTTT.

The chain links TRBV19 to TRBJ1-2; no definite D call. Trimming shortened V by 3 bases and J by 4 bases, and 6 bases separated the two germline ends. Germline assignment: CDR1 LNHDA and CDR2 SQIVND (reference sequence). The CDR3 covers 12 residues. The CDR3 here is CASSIESYGYTF. CDR3 bases: TGTGCCAGTAGTATCGAGAGCTATGGCTACACCTTC. Based on the CDR3 plus reference TRBV19 and TRBJ1-2, the full variable domain is DGGITQSPKYLFRKEGQNVTLSCEQNLNHDAMYWYRQDPGQGLRLIYYSQIVNDFQKGDIAEGYSVSREKKESFPLTVTSAQKNPTAFYLCASSIESYGYTFGSGTRLTVV.

The chain employs TRBV7-2 and TRBJ1-1, with D perhaps matching TRBD1 (6 bases). The CDR3 is made up of 15 amino acids. Germline V gene data show CDR1 as SGHTA and CDR2 as FQGNSA. V lost 1 base and J 1 base, leaving 10 bases between the germline ends. The CDR3, as DNA: TGTGCCAGCAGCTTAGTCGGACAGAAGAACACTGAAGCTTTCTTT. It codes for CASSLVGQKNTEAFF.

The V and J genes are TRBV27 and TRBJ1-6; 8 bases are shared with TRBD1. V shed 2 bases and J 1 base; nucleotides not matched to a gene: 7. CDR3 length: 18 residues. Germline loops: CDR1 MNHEY, CDR2 SMNVEV (reference sequence). The CDR3 loop reads CASSLGTGKLSYNSPLHF. The CDR3, as DNA: TGTGCCAGCAGTTTAGGGACAGGAAAGCTTTCCTATAATTCACCCCTCCACTTT.

V is TRBV11-2 and J is TRBJ2-7; TRBD1 matches at 7 bases. From germline, CDR1 is SGHAT and CDR2 FQNNGV. The CDR3 is 17 amino acids. The V segment lost 1 base and the J segment 2 bases; nucleotides outside the gene matches: 11. This CDR3 is CASSLVAQGTFPYEQYF. In DNA, the CDR3 is TGTGCCAGCAGCTTAGTGGCACAGGGGACGTTCCCCTACGAGCAGTACTTC.

V is TRBV7-9 and J is TRBJ1-4, with unresolved D. Germline V lookup: CDR1 SEHNR, CDR2 FQNEAQ (reference sequence). V was trimmed by 5 bases and J by 0 bases, leaving 13 bases between them. The CDR3 sequence is 16 residues long. The chain's CDR3 is CASSPRHPATNEKLFF. For the CDR3, the DNA is TGTGCCAGCAGCCCAAGACACCCTGCAACTAATGAAAAACTGTTTTTT.

V is TRBV11-2 and J is TRBJ2-3; 10 bases line up with TRBD1. Germline assignment: CDR1 SGHAT and CDR2 FQNNGV. The CDR3 has 15 residues. Losses at the gene ends were 9 bases for V and 5 bases for J; bases not matched to a gene: 11. CDR3 bases: TGTGCCAGTCTCTCCCGGGACAGGGGTATAGATACGCAGTATTTT. Translating gives CASLSRDRGIDTQYF.

The chain joins TRBV29-1 to TRBJ1-1, with D perhaps matching TRBD1 (6 bases). Trimming stripped 5 bases from V and 3 bases from J, with 13 bases between. The germline gives CDR1 SQVTM, CDR2 ANQGSEA. The CDR3 contains 13 residues. CDR3 protein: CSVSRGGDTEAFF. Here the CDR3 DNA reads TGCAGCGTTTCCAGGGGTGGGGACACTGAAGCTTTCTTT.

The genes are TRBV28 and TRBJ2-3, with a tentative D call TRBD2 (7 bases). V dropped 0 bases and J dropped 3 bases, with 13 bases sitting between them. The CDR3 has 16 amino acids. CDR1 and CDR2 from the germline V gene are MDHEN and SYDVKM. CDR3 sequence (DNA): TGTGCCAGCAGTTTATGGAGGGGGGGCCGGACAGATACGCAGTATTTT. As protein: CASSLWRGGRTDTQYF.

This clone was observed a single time. The chain employs TRBV3-1 (or the pseudogene TRBV3-2) and TRBJ1-2, with D possibly being TRBD1 (6 bases). This CDR3 is 18 amino acids long. The germline V gene has CDR1 LGHDT and CDR2 YNNKEL (reference sequence). V lost 0 bases and J lost 5, with 22 bases in between. The CDR3 DNA follows: TGTGCCAGCAGCCAAGATTTCGGGCAGGGGCACCCCCCATATGGCTACACCTTC. Amino acids: CASSQDFGQGHPPYGYTF.

CDR3 in DNA: TGTGCCAGCAGCCCTTTCGAGGGATCGCAGTACTTC. Its translation: CASSPFEGSQYF. This rearrangement joins TRBV7-9 to TRBJ2-7; possibly TRBD2 for D (5 bases). Trimming removed 5 bases from V and 9 bases from J, with 14 bases in between. Per the germline V gene, CDR1 is SEHNR and CDR2 is FQNEAQ (reference sequence). The CDR3 contains 12 residues.

The CDR3 loop is CASSPLAGASRNEQFF. In nucleotides, the CDR3 is TGTGCCAGCAGCCCGCTAGCGGGGGCTTCAAGGAATGAGCAGTTCTTC. V is TRBV11-2 and J is TRBJ2-1, with 10 positions matching TRBD2. The V segment lost 5 bases and the J segment 7 bases; nucleotides outside the gene matches: 11. The CDR3 totals 16 residues. Germline V gene lookup returns CDR1 SGHAT and CDR2 FQNNGV.

This clone has just one count. The CDR3 here is CASSWDRNTEAFF. In DNA, the CDR3 is TGTGCCAGCAGCTGGGACAGGAACACTGAAGCTTTCTTT. The chain uses TRBV7-2 and TRBJ1-1, with 7 bases identical to TRBD1. There are 13 residues in the CDR3. CDR1 is SGHTA and CDR2 is FQGNSA in the germline V gene. The V segment lost 4 bases and the J segment 1 base; nucleotides outside the gene matches: 0.

The chain recombines TRBV5-1 with TRBJ2-3; TRBD2 agrees at 10 bases. CDR1 and CDR2 (germline): SGHRS, YFSETQ. This CDR3 contains 17 residues. V shed 0 bases, J shed 1 base, and the junction held 5 bases outside the gene matches. Here the CDR3 reads CASSLGFLAGGTDTQYF. In DNA, the CDR3 is TGCGCCAGCAGCTTGGGGTTTCTAGCGGGGGGCACAGATACGCAGTATTTT.

V gene TRBV4-1 combines with J gene TRBJ2-1; D might be TRBD2 (5 bases). Trimming left V 2 bases short and J 3 bases short, with 11 bases between. CDR3 length equals 15 residues. The germline CDR1 and CDR2 sequences are MGHRA and YSYEKL. The CDR3 is CASSQSGTDYNEQFF. The CDR3 region has the DNA TGCGCCAGCAGCCAAAGCGGTACCGACTACAATGAGCAGTTCTTC.

The V and J genes are TRBV19 and TRBJ1-2, with 7 bases lining up with TRBD1. The CDR3 has 16 amino acids. V lost 0 bases to trimming and J lost 8 bases; unmatched junction nucleotides: 12. In germline, CDR1 is LNHDA, CDR2 SQIVND (reference sequence). CDR3: CASSIDQPTGRHGYTF. CDR3 nucleotides: TGTGCCAGTAGTATAGACCAACCGACAGGGAGACACGGCTACACCTTC.

This clone was counted a single time. The genes are TRBV5-4 and TRBJ2-2; D is undetermined. The CDR3 is 13 amino acids. With 1 base removed from V and 3 bases from J, the gap between germline ends came to 4 bases. The V gene's germline CDR1 is SGHNT and CDR2 YYREEE (reference sequence). CDR3 residues: CASSLPDTGELFF. CDR3 nucleotides: TGTGCCAGCAGCTTGCCGGACACCGGGGAGCTGTTTTTT.

The genes are TRBV2 and TRBJ1-6; D ambiguous. Trimming cost V 8 bases and J 3 bases, with 14 bases left between them. CDR3 length equals 15 residues. Germline CDR1 is SNHLY and CDR2 is FYNNEI. The CDR3 DNA reads TGTGCCAGCCATGAGGATTCCGGCTATAATTCACCCCTCCACTTT. This translates into CASHEDSGYNSPLHF. Combining the CDR3 with reference TRBV2 and TRBJ1-6 gives the whole variable domain EPEVTQTPSHQVTQMGQEVILRCVPISNHLYFYWYRQILGQKVEFLVSFYNNEISEKSEIFDDQFSVERPDGSNFTLKIRSTKLEDSAMYFCASHEDSGYNSPLHFGNGTRLTVT.

The chain joins TRBV7-3 to TRBJ1-2, with 8 bases aligning to TRBD1. The CDR3 is 13 amino acids. Germline lookup yields CDR1 SGHTA and CDR2 FQGTGA. The junction had 5 bases not matched to a gene; V was cut back by 5 bases and J by 6 bases. The CDR3 region is CASSPRTGNGYTF. The CDR3 DNA reads as TGTGCCAGCAGCCCGCGGACAGGGAATGGCTACACCTTC. The full variable domain, its missing parts supplied by reference TRBV7-3 and TRBJ1-2, is GAGVSQTPSNKVTEKGKYVELRCDPISGHTALYWYRQSLGQGPEFLIYFQGTGAADDSGLPNDRFFAVRPEGSVSTLKIQRTERGDSAVYLCASSPRTGNGYTFGSGTRLTVV.

The chain recombines TRBV18 with TRBJ1-1; 7 bases are a match to TRBD1. CDR1 KGHSH and CDR2 LQKENI come from the germline V gene. CDR3 length equals 13 residues. With 3 bases clipped from V and 8 bases from J, the junction kept 6 bases outside the gene matches. This CDR3 reads CASSPQGDQEAFF. The CDR3 coding sequence is TGTGCCAGCTCACCTCAGGGGGATCAAGAAGCTTTCTTT.

V gene TRBV19 combines with J gene TRBJ2-7; no definite D call. This CDR3 has 13 residues. Trimming took 4 bases from V and 2 from J, leaving 9 bases between them. Germline V gene sequence: CDR1 LNHDA, CDR2 SQIVND (reference sequence). The CDR3 DNA reads as TGTGCCAGTAGTAACGGCAGGACCTACGAGCAGTACTTC. The encoded protein is CASSNGRTYEQYF.

The chain has TRBV7-2 and TRBJ2-1; perhaps TRBD2 as D (5 bases). The length of the CDR3 is 15 residues. The germline V gene has CDR1 SGHTA and CDR2 FQGNSA. With 4 bases removed from V and 4 bases from J, the gap between germline ends came to 14 bases. The CDR3 is CASSSYISGYNEQFF. CDR3 in DNA: TGTGCCAGCAGCTCTTATATCTCGGGGTACAATGAGCAGTTCTTC. The variable domain in full, with the rest retrieved from reference TRBV7-2 and TRBJ2-1, is GAGVSQSPSNKVTEKGKDVELRCDPISGHTALYWYRQSLGQGLEFLIYFQGNSAPDKSGLPSDRFSAERTGGSVSTLTIQRTQQEDSAVYLCASSSYISGYNEQFFGPGTRLTVL.

In this sample, this clone turned up once. The CDR3 here is CASSMNRDTSNYGYTF. The CDR3 DNA reads TGTGCCAGCTCAATGAACCGGGACACGTCTAACTATGGCTACACCTTC. The chain recombines TRBV18 with TRBJ1-2, with TRBD1 as a possible D gene (6 bases). The CDR3 extends over 16 amino acids. Germline V gives CDR1 KGHSH, CDR2 LQKENI. Trimming took off 5 bases at V and 0 bases at J, with 16 bases between the two ends.

V and J are TRBV11-3 and TRBJ2-7; 9 bases are a match to TRBD2. The CDR3 loop spans 14 amino acids. V lost 3 bases and J lost 5; bases outside the gene matches: 5. Germline CDR1 and CDR2: SGHNT and YENEEA. This CDR3 reads CASSLGGGDDEQYF. DNA for the CDR3: TGTGCCAGCAGCTTGGGCGGGGGGGACGACGAGCAGTACTTC.